Below are 5 T cell receptor beta chains sequenced from a single sample in a study of human T cells and chemical hapten exposure. From the RACE reads, TCRdb called clonotypes with MiXCR, one entry per CDR3 protein. There are 95,000 or so distinct CDR3 sequences in the sample; roughly 10% occur only once, and about 3% lies in the top ten. The sample's time point: patch test 2, 6 weeks after DPC sensitization. Treatment of the sample: therapeutic diphenylcyclopropenone sensitization with weekly scalp DPC. This material consisted of whole blood, taken in connection with sensitization to the hapten diphenylcyclopropenone (DPC). The receptors shown here come from a woman between 40 and 55 years old with alopecia areata. Some clones in this sample may be carry-over from other donors' samples.

This clonotype was observed many times. The chain uses TRBV5-1 and TRBJ2-2, with TRBD2 matching 8 bases. Per the germline V gene, CDR1 is SGHRS and CDR2 is YFSETQ. CDR3 length: 17 amino acids. Losses at the gene ends were 6 bases for V and 4 bases for J; bases not matched to a gene: 14. The chain's CDR3 is CASTLVDREGRTGELFF. In DNA, the CDR3 is TGCGCCAGCACCCTGGTAGATCGGGAGGGCCGCACCGGGGAGCTGTTTTTT.

This clonotype was counted many times. The chain couples TRBV6-9 to TRBJ2-1; 14 bases are a match to TRBD2. This CDR3 comprises 18 residues. The germline gives CDR1 MNHGY, CDR2 SVAAGI. V lost 0 bases to trimming and J lost 0 bases; unmatched junction nucleotides: 1. CDR3 in amino acids: CASSYSGTSGSSYNEQFF. CDR3 nucleotide sequence: TGTGCCAGCAGTTATTCCGGGACTAGCGGGAGCTCCTACAATGAGCAGTTCTTC.

In its sample, this clonotype was seen many times. The chain carries TRBV27 and TRBJ1-3; TRBD1 aligns across 9 bases. V trimming: 8 bases; J trimming: 0 bases; junction bases outside the gene matches: 14. This CDR3 is 18 amino acids long. The germline CDR1 and CDR2 sequences are MNHEY and SMNVEV (reference sequence). CDR3 protein: CASASLTGTGISGNTIYF. CDR3 coding DNA: TGTGCCAGCGCCTCACTTACCGGGACAGGGATCTCTGGAAACACCATATATTTT.

This clonotype has a count of ten or more. The CDR3 nucleotides are TGTGCCAGCAGCTTAGAAGGGCATAGCAATCAGCCCCAGCATTTT. It is translated as CASSLEGHSNQPQHF. The chain has TRBV7-2 and TRBJ1-5; the D is unclear. V lost 1 base, J lost 0 bases, and 7 bases lay in between. The germline V gene has CDR1 SGHTA and CDR2 FQGNSA. The CDR3 length is 15 residues.

This clonotype turned up a few times. The chain has TRBV29-1 and TRBJ1-4; 7 bases are shared with TRBD1. Trimming at V came to 3 bases and at J to 10 bases, leaving 11 bases not matched to a gene. CDR3 length: 14 residues. CDR1 and CDR2 (germline): SQVTM, ANQGSEA. The chain's CDR3 is CSVEETGRKGKLFF. CDR3 nucleotides: TGCAGCGTTGAGGAGACAGGGAGGAAAGGAAAACTGTTTTTT.